This TCR beta chain comes out of a study of T cells after yellow fever vaccination. Study details: Fractions low in cell number were prepared with SMART-Seq v4 Ultra Low Input. General study findings and limits: From the bulk population, abundant clonotypes could contaminate and appear within FACS-sorted repertoires. It was a weaker secondary response, yet one that peaked faster, at day 5 versus 15.

Universal primer sites and UMIs were introduced during 5'RACE template-switching synthesis of TCR cDNA. TCRdb fed the 5' RACE reads into MiXCR, producing one record per CDR3 protein. The sample carries 450,000 to 550,000 distinct CDR3 sequences, just over 20% recorded once. CDR3 size: 13 residues. Trimming pared 3 bases from V and 7 bases from J, leaving 9 bases between. This clonotype was detected a few times. Its antigen is unknown. This TCR was sampled from a man between 18 and 29 years old who received the YFV17D yellow fever vaccine. The genes are TRBV12-3 or TRBV12-4 and TRBJ1-4; D is unresolved. Source: PBMCs, taken 21 days after the first yellow fever vaccination. DNA for the CDR3: TGTGCCAGCAGTTTCTTAGGAGCTGAAAAACTGTTTTTT. Protein product: CASSFLGAEKLFF.